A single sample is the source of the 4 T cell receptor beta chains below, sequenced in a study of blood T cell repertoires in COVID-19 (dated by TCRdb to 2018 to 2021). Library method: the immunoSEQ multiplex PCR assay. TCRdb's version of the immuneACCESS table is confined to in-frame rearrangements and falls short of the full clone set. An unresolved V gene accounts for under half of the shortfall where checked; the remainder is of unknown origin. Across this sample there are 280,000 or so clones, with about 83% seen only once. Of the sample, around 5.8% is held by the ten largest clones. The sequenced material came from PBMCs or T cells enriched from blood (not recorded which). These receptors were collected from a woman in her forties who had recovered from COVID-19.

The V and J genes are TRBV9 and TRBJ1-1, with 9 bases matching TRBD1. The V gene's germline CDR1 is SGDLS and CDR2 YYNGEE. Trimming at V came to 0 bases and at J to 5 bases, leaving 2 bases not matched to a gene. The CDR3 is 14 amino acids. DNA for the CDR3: TGTGCCAGCAGCGTAGGACAGGGGGGAACTGAAGCTTTCTTT. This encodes CASSVGQGGTEAFF. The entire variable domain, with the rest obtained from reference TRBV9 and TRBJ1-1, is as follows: DSGVTQTPKHLITATGQRVTLRCSPRSGDLSVYWYQQSLDQGLQFLIQYYNGEERAKGNILERFSAQQFPDLHSELNLSSLELGDSALYFCASSVGQGGTEAFFGQGTRLTVV.

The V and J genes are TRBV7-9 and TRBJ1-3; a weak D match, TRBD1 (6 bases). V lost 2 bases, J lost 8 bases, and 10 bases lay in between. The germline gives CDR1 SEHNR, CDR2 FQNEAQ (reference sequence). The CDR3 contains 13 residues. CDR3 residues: CASSLIGGHTIYF. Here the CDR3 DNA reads TGTGCCAGCAGCTTAATTGGGGGCCACACCATATATTTT.

The CDR3 nucleotides read TGTGCCAGCAGCAAACGACAGGAAAAACTGTTTTTT. Protein product: CASSKRQEKLFF. The rearrangement links TRBV21-1 to TRBJ1-4; the table's D call, TRBD1, was not checked against the DNA. TRBV21-1 is a pseudogene. This CDR3 is 12 amino acids long.

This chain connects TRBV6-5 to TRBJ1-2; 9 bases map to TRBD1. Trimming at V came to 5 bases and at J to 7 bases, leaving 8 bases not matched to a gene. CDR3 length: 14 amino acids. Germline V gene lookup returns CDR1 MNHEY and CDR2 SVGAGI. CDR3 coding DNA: TGTGCCAGCAGTACACAGGGGGCGCAGAGTGGCTACACCTTC. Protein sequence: CASSTQGAQSGYTF.